This T cell receptor (beta chain) comes out of a study of immune evolution from preneoplasia to lung adenocarcinoma. In the case of this clone: Its antigen is unknown.

Patients had resection in Japan or China between about 2013 and 2017. Each case's diagnosis was confirmed by two pathologists on H&E. The data were produced by immunoSEQ multiplex PCR, yet TCRdb's version contains in-frame clones alone and is incomplete. The sample includes around 7,500 clones, approximately 80% seen only once; the top ten take approximately 3%. The CDR3 consists of 18 residues. The germline CDR1 and CDR2 sequences are SGHAT and FQNNGV. The V segment lost 1 base and the J segment 0 bases; nucleotides outside the gene matches: 6. Study-wide points: Top clone share appeared to fall from AAH through AIS, MIA, adenocarcinoma. Later-stage lesions appeared to have more T cells, more diversity, less clonality.

The sequencing sample was made of FFPE minimally invasive lung adenocarcinoma tissue. The chain couples TRBV11-2 to TRBJ1-1, with 12 bases matching TRBD1. The receptor's source is a person aged 65 to 85 with lung adenocarcinoma. This CDR3 reads CASSLVGTGGRMNTEAFF. The DNA of the CDR3 is TGTGCCAGCAGCTTAGTAGGGACAGGGGGCAGGATGAACACTGAAGCTTTCTTT.